The following is a T cell receptor (beta chain) sequence with its context. The data originate from a study of cytotoxic CD8 clonotypes in ibrutinib-treated CLL. About the study: Productive templates per sample averaged roughly 230,000; productive rearrangements, more than 75,000.

TCRdb's table, derived via immunoSEQ multiplex PCR, lists solely in-frame clones and lacks some. In the table there are 29,000 or so clones, 55% to 70% of which are singletons. Germline CDR1 ENHRY, CDR2 SYGVKD. Losses at the gene ends were 2 bases for V and 4 bases for J; bases not matched to a gene: 3. The CDR3 is 14 residues long. The receptor was derived from a human donor with chronic lymphocytic leukemia. The chain couples TRBV10-3 to TRBJ2-5; 8 nucleotides line up with TRBD2. The sample in question was PBMCs, obtained after 24 months of ibrutinib treatment. CDR3 DNA: TGTGCCATCAGTGAGCGGGGGGGCCGAGAGACCCAGTACTTC. Protein sequence: CAISERGGRETQYF.